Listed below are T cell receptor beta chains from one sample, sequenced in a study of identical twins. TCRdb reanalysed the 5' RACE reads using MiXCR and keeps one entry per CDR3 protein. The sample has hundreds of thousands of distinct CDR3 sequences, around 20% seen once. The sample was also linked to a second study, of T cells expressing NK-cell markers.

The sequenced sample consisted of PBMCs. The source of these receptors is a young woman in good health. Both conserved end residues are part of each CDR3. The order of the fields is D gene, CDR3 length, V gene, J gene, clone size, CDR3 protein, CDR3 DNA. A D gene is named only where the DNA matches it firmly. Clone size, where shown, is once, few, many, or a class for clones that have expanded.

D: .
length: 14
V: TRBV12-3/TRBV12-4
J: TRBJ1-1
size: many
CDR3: CASSLALGGTEAFF
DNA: TGTGCCAGCAGTTTAGCCCTGGGGGGCACTGAAGCTTTCTTT

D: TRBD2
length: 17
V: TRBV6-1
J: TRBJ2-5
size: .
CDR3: CASSGTAGGITSETQYF
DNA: TGTGCCAGCAGTGGAACAGCGGGAGGGATTACTAGCGAGACCCAGTACTTC

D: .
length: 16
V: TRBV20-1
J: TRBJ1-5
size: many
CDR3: CSADGRDREADQPQHF
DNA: TGCAGTGCTGACGGTCGTGATAGGGAGGCGGATCAGCCCCAGCATTTT

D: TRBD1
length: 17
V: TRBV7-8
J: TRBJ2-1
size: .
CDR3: CASSYYRGVSSYNEQFF
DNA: TGTGCCAGCAGCTACTACAGGGGGGTAAGCTCCTACAATGAGCAGTTCTTC

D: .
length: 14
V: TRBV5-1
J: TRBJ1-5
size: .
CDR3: CASSKDSPDQPQHF
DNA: TGCGCCAGCAGTAAGGACAGCCCCGATCAGCCCCAGCATTTT

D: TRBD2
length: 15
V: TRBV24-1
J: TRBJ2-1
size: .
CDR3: CATSAAGLAGHEQFF
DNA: TGTGCCACCAGCGCAGCCGGACTAGCGGGACATGAGCAGTTCTTC

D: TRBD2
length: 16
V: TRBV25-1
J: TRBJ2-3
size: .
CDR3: CASSEKERGRTDTQYF
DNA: TGTGCCAGCAGTGAAAAGGAGCGGGGGCGCACAGATACGCAGTATTTT

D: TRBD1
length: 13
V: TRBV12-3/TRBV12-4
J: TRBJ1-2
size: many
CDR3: CASTRGTWTGYTF
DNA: TGTGCCAGCACCAGGGGGACGTGGACCGGCTACACCTTC

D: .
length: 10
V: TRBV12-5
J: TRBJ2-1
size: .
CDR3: CASGSTPPRF
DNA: TGTGCTAGTGGTTCCACTCCCCCCCGATTC

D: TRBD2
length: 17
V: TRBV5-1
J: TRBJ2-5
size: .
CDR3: CASSRGLAGDSSETQYF
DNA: TGCGCCAGCAGCAGGGGACTAGCGGGGGATTCCTCCGAGACCCAGTACTTC

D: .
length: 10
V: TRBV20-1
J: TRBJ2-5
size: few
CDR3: CSALTETQYF
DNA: TGCAGTGCCCTCACGGAGACCCAGTACTTC

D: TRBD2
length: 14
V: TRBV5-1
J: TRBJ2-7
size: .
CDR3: CASSAEGRGREQYF
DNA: TGCGCCAGCAGCGCGGAGGGGAGGGGAAGAGAGCAGTACTTC

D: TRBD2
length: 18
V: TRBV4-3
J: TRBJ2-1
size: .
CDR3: CASSQGTSGGDSYNEQFF
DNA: TGCGCCAGCAGCCAAGGGACTAGCGGGGGGGACTCCTACAATGAGCAGTTCTTC

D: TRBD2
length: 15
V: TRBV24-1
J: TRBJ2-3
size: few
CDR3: CATRSGVAETDTQYF
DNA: TGTGCCACCAGGAGCGGGGTTGCTGAGACAGATACGCAGTATTTT

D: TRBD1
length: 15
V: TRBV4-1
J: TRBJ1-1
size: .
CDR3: CASSQVGQGGTEAFF
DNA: TGCGCCAGCAGCCAAGTAGGACAGGGGGGCACTGAAGCTTTCTTT

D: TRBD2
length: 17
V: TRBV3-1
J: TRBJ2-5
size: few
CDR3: CASSQFRGGPPTETQYF
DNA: TGTGCCAGCAGCCAATTTCGCGGGGGGCCACCCACGGAGACCCAGTACTTC

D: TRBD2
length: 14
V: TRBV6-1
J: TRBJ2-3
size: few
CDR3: CASSLSSGADTQYF
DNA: TGTGCCAGCAGTCTATCTAGCGGGGCAGATACGCAGTATTTT

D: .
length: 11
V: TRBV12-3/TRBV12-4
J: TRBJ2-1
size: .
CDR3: CASRHLNEQFF
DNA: TGTGCCAGCAGACATCTCAATGAGCAGTTCTTC

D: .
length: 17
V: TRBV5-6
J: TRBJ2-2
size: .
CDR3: CASSQASFIANTGELFF
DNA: TGTGCCAGCAGCCAAGCAAGCTTTATCGCGAACACCGGGGAGCTGTTTTTT

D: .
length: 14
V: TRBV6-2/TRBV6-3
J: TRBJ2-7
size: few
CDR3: CASSYGSDSYEQYF
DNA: TGTGCCAGCAGTTATGGGAGCGACTCCTACGAGCAGTACTTC

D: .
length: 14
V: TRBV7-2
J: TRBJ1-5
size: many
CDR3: CASSFTGKAQPQHF
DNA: TGTGCCAGCAGTTTCACAGGGAAGGCTCAGCCCCAGCATTTT

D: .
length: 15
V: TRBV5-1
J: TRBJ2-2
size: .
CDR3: CASSLAVFEVEELFF
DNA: TGCGCCAGCAGCTTGGCGGTCTTCGAAGTTGAGGAGCTGTTTTTT

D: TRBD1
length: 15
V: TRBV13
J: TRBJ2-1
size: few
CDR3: CASSQDRGPYNEQFF
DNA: TGTGCCAGCAGCCAAGACAGGGGACCCTACAATGAGCAGTTCTTC

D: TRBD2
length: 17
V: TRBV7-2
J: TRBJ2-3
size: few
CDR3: CASSAWTSLIRTDTQYF
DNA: TGTGCCAGCAGCGCGTGGACTAGCCTGATCCGTACAGATACGCAGTATTTT

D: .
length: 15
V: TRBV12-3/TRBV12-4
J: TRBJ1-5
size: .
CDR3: CASISDARAAQPQHF
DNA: TGTGCCAGCATCTCGGACGCGAGGGCCGCTCAGCCCCAGCATTTT

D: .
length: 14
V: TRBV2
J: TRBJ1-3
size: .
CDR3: CASGKTGDGNTIYF
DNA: TGTGCCAGCGGGAAGACAGGAGACGGAAACACCATATATTTT

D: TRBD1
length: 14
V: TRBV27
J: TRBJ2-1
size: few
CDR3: CASSFTGQGNEQFF
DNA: TGTGCCAGCAGTTTTACAGGACAGGGCAATGAGCAGTTCTTC

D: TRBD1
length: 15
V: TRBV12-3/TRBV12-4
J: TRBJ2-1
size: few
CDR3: CASSPPGGEPNEQFF
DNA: TGTGCCAGCAGTCCCCCAGGGGGCGAGCCAAATGAGCAGTTCTTC

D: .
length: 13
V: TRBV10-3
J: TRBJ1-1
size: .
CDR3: CAMADTSNTEAFF
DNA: TGTGCCATGGCGGACACGTCGAACACTGAAGCTTTCTTT

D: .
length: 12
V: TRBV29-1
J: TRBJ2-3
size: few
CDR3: CSVVREPDTQYF
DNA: TGCAGCGTTGTACGGGAACCAGATACGCAGTATTTT

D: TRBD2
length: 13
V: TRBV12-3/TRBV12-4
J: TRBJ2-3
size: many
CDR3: CASSRLAGPTQYF
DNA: TGTGCCAGCAGCCGCTTAGCGGGCCCTACGCAGTATTTT

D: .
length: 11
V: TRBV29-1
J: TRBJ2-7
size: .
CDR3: CSVRGRNEQYF
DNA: TGCAGCGTCAGGGGGAGGAACGAGCAGTACTTC

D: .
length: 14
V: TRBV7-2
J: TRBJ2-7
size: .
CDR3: CASSPRLGSYEQYF
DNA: TGTGCCAGCAGCCCCCGACTAGGCTCCTACGAGCAGTACTTC

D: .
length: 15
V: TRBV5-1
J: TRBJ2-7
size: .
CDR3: CASSFPGRGTYEQYF
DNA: TGCGCCAGCAGCTTTCCAGGCAGGGGTACGTACGAGCAGTACTTC